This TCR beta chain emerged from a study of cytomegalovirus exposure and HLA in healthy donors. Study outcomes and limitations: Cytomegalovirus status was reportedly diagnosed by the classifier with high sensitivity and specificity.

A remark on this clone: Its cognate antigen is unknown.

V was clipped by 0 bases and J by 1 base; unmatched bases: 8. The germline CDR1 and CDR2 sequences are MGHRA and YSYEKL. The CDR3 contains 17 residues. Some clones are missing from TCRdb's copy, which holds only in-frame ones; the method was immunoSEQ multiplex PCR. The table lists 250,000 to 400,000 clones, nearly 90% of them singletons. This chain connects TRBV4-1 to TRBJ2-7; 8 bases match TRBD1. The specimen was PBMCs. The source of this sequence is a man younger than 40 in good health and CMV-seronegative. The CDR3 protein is CASSQEGWDRSSYEQYF. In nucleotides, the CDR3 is TGCGCCAGCAGCCAAGAAGGGTGGGACAGGTCATCCTACGAGCAGTACTTC.